This T cell receptor beta chain was sequenced for a study of T-cell memory formation after mild COVID-19. The wider study: The two donors had largely donor-specific TCR clusters.

TCRdb fed the 5' RACE reads into MiXCR, producing one record per CDR3 protein. The table shows about 400,000 distinct CDR3 sequences, with about a sixth occurring only once. This receptor was identified in a young man who had mild COVID-19 (a few samples of this study predate the infection). Cell type and time point are not known. The specimen was PBMCs or a T cell subset sorted from them (not recorded which).

CDR3 bases: TGTGCCAGCTCACCAGGGACAGGGAAGGATCAGCCCCAGCATTTT. It translates to CASSPGTGKDQPQHF. The chain couples TRBV18 to TRBJ1-5, with 9 bases matching TRBD1. With 2 bases clipped from V and 5 bases from J, the junction kept 4 bases outside the gene matches. In germline, CDR1 is KGHSH, CDR2 LQKENI. This CDR3 is built from 15 residues.